The 19 T cell receptor beta chains in this list originate from one sample, sequenced in a study of CD8 T cells in Susac syndrome (dated by TCRdb to between 2017 and 2020). The library relied on the immunoSEQ multiplex PCR assay. RNA was extracted with the RNeasy kit and roughly 0.5 to 1 ug was reverse transcribed using random hexamers. TCRdb applied fastp at Q25 and MiXCR to the public reads, then kept only in-frame beta chains. Each CDR3 protein appears once, grouped with its most common genes and DNA. This sample is represented by 230,000 or so distinct CDR3 sequences; approximately 95% of them were singletons. The ten largest make up roughly 0.09% of the sample. The sample consisted of CD4+ T cells from PBMCs. Every receptor here comes from a human donor with multiple sclerosis.

The chain is built from TRBV15 and TRBJ2-7; 7 bases are a match to TRBD2. The CDR3 is 15 residues long. Losses at the gene ends were 0 bases for V and 0 bases for J; bases not matched to a gene: 2. Germline V gene sequence: CDR1 LNHNV, CDR2 YYDKDF (reference sequence). CDR3 DNA sequence: TGTGCCACCAGCAGAGAGGCGGGGGTCTCCTACGAGCAGTACTTC. Protein sequence: CATSREAGVSYEQYF. Combining the CDR3 with reference TRBV15 and TRBJ2-7 gives the whole variable domain DAMVIQNPRYQVTQFGKPVTLSCSQTLNHNVMYWYQQKSSQAPKLLFHYYDKDFNNEADTPDNFQSRRPNTSFCFLDIRSPGLGDTAMYLCATSREAGVSYEQYFGPGTRLTVT.

The V call is TRBV27, the J call TRBJ2-5; D remains unclear. V gave up 5 bases and J gave up 4 bases, with 17 bases separating them. Germline CDR1 MNHEY, CDR2 SMNVEV (reference sequence). This CDR3 has 15 amino acids. The CDR3 DNA sequence: TGTGCCAGCAGTCGAACTAAAATCCCTCTAGAGACCCAGTACTTC. Protein: CASSRTKIPLETQYF.

The chain links TRBV9 to TRBJ2-5; TRBD2 matches at 10 bases. Germline V gives CDR1 SGDLS, CDR2 YYNGEE. The CDR3 has 17 residues. The V gene end was trimmed by 3 bases and the J gene end by 2 bases; junction bases not matched to a gene: 10. The CDR3 loop reads CASSAGASGSGQETQYF. CDR3 sequence (DNA): TGTGCCAGCAGCGCCGGGGCTAGCGGGAGCGGACAAGAGACCCAGTACTTC.

V gene TRBV14 combines with J gene TRBJ2-1; possibly TRBD2 for D (7 bases). Trimming pared 2 bases from V and 3 bases from J, leaving 11 bases between. CDR3 length: 15 amino acids. Per the germline V gene, CDR1 is SGHDN and CDR2 is FVKESK. This CDR3 reads CASSQRRGLYNEQFF. The DNA of the CDR3 is TGTGCCAGCAGCCAACGGCGGGGGCTCTACAATGAGCAGTTCTTC.

V and J are TRBV10-3 and TRBJ2-5, with D tentatively TRBD2 (6 bases). V lost 0 bases and J lost 1, with 9 bases in between. Looked up from germline, CDR1 is ENHRY and CDR2 is SYGVKD. The CDR3 loop spans 15 amino acids. This chain's CDR3 is CAISESLGGQETQYF. The CDR3 DNA sequence: TGTGCCATCAGTGAGTCGTTGGGAGGCCAAGAGACCCAGTACTTC.

This clonotype was recorded once. V gene TRBV15 combines with J gene TRBJ2-1, with 8 positions matching TRBD2. After removal of 0 bases from V and 8 bases from J, the junction contained 12 bases not matched to a gene. Germline CDR1 and CDR2: LNHNV and YYDKDF (reference sequence). The CDR3 is made up of 17 amino acids. The CDR3 loop reads CATSRDTLAGSNYEQFF. As DNA, the CDR3 is TGTGCCACCAGCAGAGATACGCTAGCGGGTAGTAATTATGAGCAGTTCTTC.

The rearrangement joins TRBV27 to TRBJ2-7, with 7 bases identical to TRBD2. Germline V gene sequence: CDR1 MNHEY, CDR2 SMNVEV (reference sequence). This CDR3 comprises 14 residues. The trim removed 4 bases at V and 0 bases at J, leaving 3 bases unmatched. This CDR3 reads CASSSGGSSYEQYF. The CDR3 nucleotides read TGTGCCAGCAGTTCGGGCGGGAGCTCCTACGAGCAGTACTTC.

CDR3 sequence (DNA): TGTGCCAGCAGCCTGTCCGGACCACCCCTCCACTTT. Translating gives CASSLSGPPLHF. The gene calls are TRBV7-9 and TRBJ1-6; D call uncertain. The V end was cut by 5 bases, the J end by 11 bases, with 10 bases between. Germline-derived CDR1 and CDR2 are SEHNR and FQNEAQ (reference sequence). CDR3 size: 12 residues. Filled out from reference TRBV7-9 and TRBJ1-6, the complete variable domain reads DTGVSQNPRHKITKRGQNVTFRCDPISEHNRLYWYRQTLGQGPEFLTYFQNEAQLEKSRLLSDRFSAERPKGSFSTLEIQRTEQGDSAMYLCASSLSGPPLHFGNGTRLTVT.

The chain employs TRBV4-2 and TRBJ2-7, with 7 bases fitting TRBD2. CDR1 is LGHNA, CDR2 YNFKEQ, per germline. This CDR3 has 17 amino acids. J was trimmed by 4 bases and V by 3 bases; bases with no gene match: 15. The CDR3 region has the DNA TGTGCCAGCAGCCAGAGAACTTCTAGCGGATTTAGTTACGAGCAGTACTTC. Its translation: CASSQRTSSGFSYEQYF.

V usage is TRBV11-2 and J usage is TRBJ2-3; no clear D. This CDR3 is built from 12 residues. CDR1 and CDR2 (germline): SGHAT, FQNNGV. Trimming took 2 bases from V and 9 from J, leaving 9 bases between them. This CDR3 is CASSLTLPTQYF. CDR3 in DNA: TGTGCCAGCAGCTTAACTCTGCCCACGCAGTATTTT. Looking up the rest from reference TRBV11-2 and TRBJ2-3 gives the full variable domain: EAGVAQSPRYKIIEKRQSVAFWCNPISGHATLYWYQQILGQGPKLLIQFQNNGVVDDSQLPKDRFSAERLKGVDSTLKIQPAKLEDSAVYLCASSLTLPTQYFGPGTRLTVL.

The chain couples TRBV12-3 or TRBV12-4 to TRBJ2-2; 10 positions agree with TRBD1. CDR3 length: 15 residues. J was trimmed by 4 bases and V by 5 bases; bases with no gene match: 4. CDR3 coding DNA: TGTGCCAGCAGTCACGGGACAGGGGCCACCGGGGAGCTGTTTTTT. Amino acid sequence: CASSHGTGATGELFF.

J is TRBJ2-7 and V is TRBV18; D gene uncertain. The CDR3 totals 13 residues. In germline, CDR1 is KGHSH, CDR2 LQKENI. With 4 bases removed from V and 5 bases from J, the gap between germline ends came to 12 bases. CDR3 bases: TGTGCCAGCTCACTCTTGGCAGCGAACGAGCAGTACTTC. Residues: CASSLLAANEQYF.

This chain uses TRBV3-1 with TRBJ2-7; D unresolved. Trimming cost V 1 base and J 7 bases, with 5 bases left between them. Germline values: CDR1 LGHDT, CDR2 YNNKEL (reference sequence). The CDR3 has 11 amino acids. The CDR3 region has the DNA TGTGCCAGCAGCCAAGGGTGGGAGCAGTACTTC. This encodes CASSQGWEQYF.

The gene calls are TRBV20-1 and TRBJ1-2; perhaps TRBD1 as D (6 bases). Trimming removed 6 bases from V and 4 bases from J, with 21 bases in between. CDR3 length: 15 amino acids. Germline CDR1 reads DFQATT; CDR2 reads SNEGSKA (reference sequence). The CDR3 spells CSASRPGGTIYGYTF. DNA of the CDR3: TGCAGTGCCTCCCGGCCGGGGGGCACGATCTATGGCTACACCTTC.

This chain links TRBV6-2 or TRBV6-3 with TRBJ2-7; the D gene is possibly TRBD2 (6 bases). The CDR3 is 15 amino acids. CDR1 and CDR2 (germline): MNHEY, SVGEGT. The ends were cut back, 6 bases at V and 5 bases at J, with 20 bases in the middle. CDR3 in DNA: TGTGCCAGCAGACGGGGCGGGACGGCCTTCCACGAGCAGTACTTC. Translating gives CASRRGGTAFHEQYF.

V is TRBV11-2 and J is TRBJ2-7; 9 bases match TRBD2. The CDR3 contains 13 residues. Germline V gene sequence: CDR1 SGHAT, CDR2 FQNNGV. V lost 6 bases and J lost 1; bases outside the gene matches: 1. The CDR3 DNA reads TGTGCCAGCAGGCTAGCGGGGTCCTACGAGCAGTACTTC. As protein: CASRLAGSYEQYF.

The chain employs TRBV12-5 and TRBJ1-1; D uncertain. Trimming cost V 0 bases and J 5 bases, with 4 bases left between them. CDR3 length: 12 amino acids. In germline, CDR1 is LGHNT, CDR2 FRNRAP. The CDR3 sequence is CASGLVATEAFF. The CDR3 bases are TGTGCTAGTGGTTTGGTGGCGACTGAAGCTTTCTTT.

The rearrangement joins TRBV6-5 to TRBJ2-3; no clear D gene. Per germline, CDR1 MNHEY and CDR2 SVGAGI. This CDR3 is built from 14 residues. The V and J ends lost 8 bases and 1 base respectively, with 13 bases between them. CDR3 in amino acids: CASYPRVGTDTQYF. CDR3 sequence (DNA): TGTGCCAGCTATCCCCGGGTGGGCACAGATACGCAGTATTTT.

The V call is TRBV12-3 or TRBV12-4, the J call TRBJ1-1, with D maybe TRBD1 (5 bases). The CDR3 totals 12 residues. Trimming cost V 7 bases and J 4 bases, with 10 bases left between them. CDR3 nucleotide sequence: TGTGCCAGCACCAGGGTCGGCACTGAAGCTTTCTTT. Its protein product is CASTRVGTEAFF.